Listed below are T cell receptor beta chains from one sample, sequenced in a study of blood T cell repertoires in COVID-19. Using immunoSEQ multiplex PCR, the repertoire was profiled, and TCRdb retains in-frame clones only, with some absent. The data show tens of thousands of clones, around 80% seen once. The specimen sequenced was peripheral blood. Receptors originate from a woman aged 55-75 years with acute or convalescent COVID-19. Each CDR3 is given with its conserved first and last residue. Clone size is not always given. Where it is, it says once, few, many or a class for expanded clones.

j_call clone_size v_call cdr3_aa
TRBJ1-2 - TRBV19 CASSTTGGADGYTF
TRBJ1-1 - TRBV12-5 CASGLGSVAGEAFF
TRBJ2-7 - TRBV27 CASSPIPRTRSSYEQYF
TRBJ2-3 - TRBV19 CASSIRDTDTQYF
TRBJ2-1 - TRBV3-1/TRBV3-2 CASSPGTGGDEQFF
TRBJ1-2 once TRBV4-2 CASSQGGQSTNYGYTF
TRBJ2-3 - TRBV7-2 CASSFGTLADSTDTQYF
TRBJ1-2 few TRBV6-6 CASSYSYRGDGYTF
TRBJ1-4 - TRBV19 CASSAQGARGEKLFF
TRBJ2-5 - TRBV6-5 CASKTWAGTQYF
TRBJ1-2 - TRBV5-6 CASSPGRPSQGGYTF
TRBJ2-3 - TRBV6-5 CASSYSSSGNTDTQYF
TRBJ2-5 once TRBV7-8 CASSLPGGGETQYF
TRBJ1-2 - TRBV7-9 CASSPGDYGYTF
TRBJ1-2 - TRBV6-6 CASRTSTGGVGYTF
TRBJ2-7 - TRBV6-2/TRBV6-3 CASSFREGNEQYF
TRBJ2-5 - TRBV3-1/TRBV3-2 CASSQRTSTGETQYF
TRBJ2-7 - TRBV6-1 CASSEARTSGGANEQYF
TRBJ2-1 - TRBV11-2 CASSSSGGAFNEQFF
TRBJ2-5 - TRBV5-4 CASSFLGGTMEETQYF
TRBJ1-1 - TRBV7-9 CASSLDGTGYSAEAFF
TRBJ1-1 - TRBV19 CASTEGVVNTEAFF
TRBJ2-1 - TRBV18 CASSPRTGVTYNEQFF
TRBJ1-5 - TRBV3-1/TRBV3-2 CASSLGDSNQPQHF
TRBJ1-1 - TRBV6-5 CASKGQIEAFF
TRBJ2-6 - TRBV21-1 CASSKATYRAGANVLTF
TRBJ1-2 - TRBV7-8 CASSLDRDTDPANYGYTF
TRBJ2-7 - TRBV11-2 CASSFGAGGEQYF
TRBJ1-2 - TRBV11-3 CASSLGQGSRYGYTF
TRBJ2-5 - TRBV2 CASRPSGTGGETQYF
TRBJ2-7 - TRBV12-3/TRBV12-4 CASSSPTYEQYF
TRBJ2-7 - TRBV7-8 CASSLRDRAQYEQYF
TRBJ1-5 - TRBV18 CASSPRQGGGNQPQHF
TRBJ1-2 - TRBV11-2 CASSYQGLANYGYTF
TRBJ1-1 - TRBV5-1 CASSLGGRVNTEAFF
TRBJ2-7 - TRBV9 CASSVATGTEQYF
TRBJ2-7 once TRBV2 CACLDRGSVEQYF
TRBJ1-6 - TRBV7-9 CASSHDRVYSPLHF
TRBJ2-2 few TRBV7-7 CASSPYGTSIPGELFF
TRBJ1-6 few TRBV3-1/TRBV3-2 CASSQVQGRGMSHSPLHF
TRBJ2-1 - TRBV7-3 CASSVDERGGTDEQFF
TRBJ1-4 - TRBV30 CAWSPRVELPQEKLFF
TRBJ2-7 - TRBV3-1/TRBV3-2 CASSQDWLAQGGEQYF
TRBJ2-3 - TRBV24-1 CATSEGTGTDTQYF
TRBJ2-7 - TRBV7-8 CASSLGTGDEQYF
TRBJ1-1 - TRBV5-1 CASSLLGDSDTEAFF
TRBJ1-2 - TRBV6-5 CASSQRDLEGYGYTF
TRBJ2-5 - TRBV27 CASGRTGYQETQYF